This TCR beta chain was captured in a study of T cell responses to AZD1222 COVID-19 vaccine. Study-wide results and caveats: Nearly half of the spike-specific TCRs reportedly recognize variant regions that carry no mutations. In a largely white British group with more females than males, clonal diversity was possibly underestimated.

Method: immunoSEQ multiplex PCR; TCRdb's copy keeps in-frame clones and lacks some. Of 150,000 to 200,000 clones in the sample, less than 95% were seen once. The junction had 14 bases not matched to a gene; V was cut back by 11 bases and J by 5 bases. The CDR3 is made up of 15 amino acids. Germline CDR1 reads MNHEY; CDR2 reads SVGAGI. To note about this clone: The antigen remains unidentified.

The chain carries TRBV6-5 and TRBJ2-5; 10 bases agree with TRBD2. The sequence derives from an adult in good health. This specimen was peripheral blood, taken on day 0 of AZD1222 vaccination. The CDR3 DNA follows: TGTGCCGTTCCTCCATATGGGACTAGCGCCGAGACCCAGTACTTC. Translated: CAVPPYGTSAETQYF.